The TCR beta chain described here comes from a study of T cells expressing NK-cell markers. Study in general: Source material for TCR beta repertoires consisted of sorted CD3+CD56+NKG2C+, CD3+CD56+NKG2C- and CD3+CD56-NKG2C+ T cells.

Each CDR3 protein gets one entry in TCRdb, which reprocessed the 5' RACE reads and gives no DNA. Here the sample table reports roughly 280,000 distinct CDR3 sequences. This sequence was found in a man between 18 and 35 years old in good health. Sequences were obtained from blood T cells: a sorted CD56 or NKG2C T cell subset, CD4+ or CD8+ T cells, or bulk PBMC T cells (not recorded which).

The CDR3 region is CSVPYGTGGTGELFF. The chain couples TRBV29-1 to TRBJ2-2; TCRdb outputs TRBD1, but without DNA this stays unchecked. This CDR3 has 15 residues. The V gene's germline CDR1 is SQVTM and CDR2 ANQGSEA.